This entry concerns a single T cell receptor beta chain. Produced via immunoSEQ multiplex PCR; TCRdb's table is partial and in-frame only. The sample consists of 100,000 or so clones, nearly 96% of them appearing once. This entry is derived from a study of technical replicates of blood from a handful of donors. CDR3 length: 15 residues. The sample was T cells isolated from PBMCs. The sequence was collected from a human donor in good health. The chain recombines TRBV21-1 with TRBJ1-3; the D call TRBD1 from the table was never checked on the DNA. TRBV21-1 has pseudogene status. The chain's CDR3 is CASSPRTGAGNTIYF. In nucleotides, the CDR3 is TGTGCCAGCAGCCCACGGACAGGGGCTGGAAACACCATATATTTT.